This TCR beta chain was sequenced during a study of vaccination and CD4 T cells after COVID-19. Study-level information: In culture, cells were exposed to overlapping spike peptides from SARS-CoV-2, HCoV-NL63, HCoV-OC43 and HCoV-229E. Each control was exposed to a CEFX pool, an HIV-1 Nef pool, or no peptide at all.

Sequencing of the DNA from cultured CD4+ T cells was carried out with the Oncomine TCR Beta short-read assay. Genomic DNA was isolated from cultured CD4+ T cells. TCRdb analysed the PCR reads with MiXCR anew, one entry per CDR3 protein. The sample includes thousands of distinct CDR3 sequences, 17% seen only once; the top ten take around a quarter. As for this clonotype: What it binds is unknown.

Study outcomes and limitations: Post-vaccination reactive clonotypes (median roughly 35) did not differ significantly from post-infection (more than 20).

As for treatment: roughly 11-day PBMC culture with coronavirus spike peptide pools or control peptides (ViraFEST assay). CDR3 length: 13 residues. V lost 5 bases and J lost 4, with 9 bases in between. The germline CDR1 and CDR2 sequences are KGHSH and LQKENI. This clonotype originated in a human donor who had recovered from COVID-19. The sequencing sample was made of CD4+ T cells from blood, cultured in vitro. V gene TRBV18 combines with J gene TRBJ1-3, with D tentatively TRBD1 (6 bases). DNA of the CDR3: TGTGCCAGCTCAACAGGGTACGGAAACACCATATATTTT. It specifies CASSTGYGNTIYF. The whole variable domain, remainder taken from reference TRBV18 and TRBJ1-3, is NAGVMQNPRHLVRRRGQEARLRCSPMKGHSHVYWYRQLPEEGLKFMVYLQKENIIDESGMPKERFSAEFPKEGPSILRIQQVVRGDSAAYFCASSTGYGNTIYFGEGSWLTVV.